The 23 T cell receptor beta chains below all came from one sample that was sequenced in a study of regulatory T cells in long-lasting Graves disease. Sample time point: newly diagnosed GD, antithyroid drugs for less than 3 months. PBMCs provided the RNA from which the TCR library was made. Relying on iRepertoire HTBI primers and Arm-PCR of CDR3 regions, the team built TCR beta libraries. In TCRdb, the multiplex PCR reads were re-called with MiXCR into one record per CDR3 protein. The table includes around 250,000 distinct CDR3 sequences, about 17% detected once. The sample was peripheral blood mononuclear cells (PBMCs), taken at new diagnosis, from a patient treated with antithyroid drugs. These receptors came from a female donor with Graves disease.

The rearrangement uses TRBV10-3 and TRBJ2-1; D not resolved. The germline CDR1 and CDR2 sequences are ENHRY and SYGVKD. The CDR3 has 14 residues. The V end was cut by 2 bases, the J end by 0 bases, with 5 bases between. The CDR3, as DNA: TGTGCCATCAGTGAGGCTGACTCCTACAATGAGCAGTTCTTC. Amino acid sequence: CAISEADSYNEQFF.

This clonotype was seen repeatedly, ten times or more. This chain connects TRBV12-3 or TRBV12-4 to TRBJ1-6; TRBD1 matches at 8 bases. This CDR3 is 14 amino acids long. Germline trimming cut 5 bases from V and 7 bases from J; bases unmatched to any gene: 4. CDR3 residues: CASSPRTGNSPLHF. DNA of the CDR3: TGTGCCAGCAGTCCTCGGACAGGGAATTCACCCCTCCACTTT.

This clonotype was counted at least ten times. This sequence may be a read error, since a much larger clone differs from it by one base. This rearrangement joins TRBV10-3 to TRBJ2-5; TRBD1 might be the D (6 bases). Germline assignment: CDR1 ENHRY and CDR2 SYGVKD. The CDR3 is 13 residues long. The CDR3 DNA reads TGTGCCATCAGGCCGACAGGTCAGGAGACCCAGTGCTTC. As protein: CAIRPTGQETQCF.

There are many counts of this clonotype. CDR3 sequence reads: CASSFTGPQETQYF. The CDR3 DNA sequence: TGTGCCAGCAGCTTCACCGGGCCCCAAGAGACCCAGTACTTC. The chain is built from TRBV12-3 or TRBV12-4 and TRBJ2-5; D is uncertain. With 6 bases removed from V and 1 base from J, the gap between germline ends came to 12 bases. This CDR3 contains 14 residues.

This clonotype was observed a few times. This chain links TRBV5-6 with TRBJ2-3; D could derive from TRBD1 or TRBD2 (5 bases each). In germline, CDR1 is SGHDT, CDR2 YYEEEE. V lost 3 bases and J 6 bases, leaving 20 bases between the germline ends. CDR3 length: 16 residues. The DNA for the CDR3 is TGTGCCAGCAGCTCGAACCGGGACCAAGGGATGGATACGCAGTATTTT. Protein product: CASSSNRDQGMDTQYF.

The table lists this clonotype with many counts. The chain employs TRBV7-9 and TRBJ1-2; unclear D gene. The V gene's germline CDR1 is SEHNR and CDR2 FQNEAQ (reference sequence). With 2 bases removed from V and 6 bases from J, the gap between germline ends came to 7 bases. The CDR3 length is 12 residues. The CDR3 DNA reads TGTGCCAGCAGCTTATCCGTCGATGGCTACACCTTC. Translated: CASSLSVDGYTF.

This clonotype was seen a handful of times. It differs at one base from a far larger clone, so likely a read error. Because the CDR3 is missing its conserved closing phenylalanine or tryptophan, this is likely a read error. The chain has TRBV7-2 and TRBJ1-2, with D perhaps TRBD1 (6 bases). From germline, CDR1 is SGHTA and CDR2 FQGNSA. The V and J ends lost 0 bases and 5 bases respectively, with 16 bases between them. This CDR3 comprises 16 residues. CDR3 coding DNA: TGTGCCAGCAGCTTAGCTCCCGGACAGAGAGGATATGGCTACACCTCC. This gives the protein CASSLAPGQRGYGYTS.

This clonotype has at least ten counts. The V call is TRBV4-2, the J call TRBJ2-2; D not certain. Germline V gene sequence: CDR1 LGHNA, CDR2 YNFKEQ. The CDR3 runs to 15 residues. V lost 4 bases, J lost 4 bases, and 13 bases lay in between. In nucleotides, the CDR3 is TGTGCCAGCAGCCCCGTGGGTCTAGGCACCGGGGAGCTGTTTTTT. This translates into CASSPVGLGTGELFF.

The chain uses TRBV19 and TRBJ2-3; 15 nucleotides agree with TRBD2. The J segment lost 8 bases and the V segment lost 2 bases, leaving 2 bases of the junction unmatched. Germline CDR1 LNHDA, CDR2 SQIVND (reference sequence). The CDR3 is 15 residues long. DNA for the CDR3: TGTGCCAGTAGTATATGGGGACTAGCGGGAGGTACGCAGTATTTT. It specifies CASSIWGLAGGTQYF.

This clonotype was detected ten times or more. The rearrangement links TRBV28 to TRBJ1-6; the match to TRBD1 covers 8 bases. V shed 3 bases, J shed 5 bases, and the junction held 6 bases outside the gene matches. Germline lookup yields CDR1 MDHEN and CDR2 SYDVKM. CDR3 size: 16 residues. The CDR3 reads CASSLGQGADNSPLHF. In DNA, the CDR3 is TGTGCCAGCAGTTTGGGGCAGGGGGCCGATAATTCACCCCTCCACTTT.

Comment on this clonotype: Since the CDR3 does not end with the conserved phenylalanine or tryptophan, this likely comes from a read error. This sequence joins TRBV19 and TRBJ1-6; D uncertain. Looked up from germline, CDR1 is LNHDA and CDR2 is SQIVND (reference sequence). The CDR3 has 15 residues. V was trimmed by 3 bases and J by 8 bases, leaving 14 bases between them. In nucleotides, the CDR3 is TGTGCCAGTAGTATCCGACGGACCTTGGATTCACCCCTCCACTCT. Encoded protein: CASSIRRTLDSPLHS.

This sequence joins TRBV2 and TRBJ1-5; the D gene is possibly TRBD1 (5 bases). V was shortened by 5 bases and J by 5 bases, with 13 bases between the two germline ends. Germline V CDR1 and CDR2: SNHLY, FYNNEI. The CDR3 totals 14 residues. The DNA of the CDR3 is TGTGCCAGCAGTCCCATCGGGGGGGATCAGCCCCAGCATTTT. Protein: CASSPIGGDQPQHF.

This clonotype was detected many times. The chain joins TRBV30 to TRBJ2-7; 8 positions match TRBD1. The CDR3 totals 13 residues. V gave up 3 bases and J gave up 2 bases; unmatched junction bases: 3. Germline V gene sequence: CDR1 GTSNPN, CDR2 SVGIG (reference sequence). This chain's CDR3 is CAWRGTGTYEQYF. The CDR3 DNA sequence: TGTGCCTGGAGGGGGACAGGAACCTACGAGCAGTACTTC.

This clonotype occurred many times. V and J are TRBV19 and TRBJ2-1; 9 bases are shared with TRBD2. In germline, CDR1 is LNHDA, CDR2 SQIVND (reference sequence). V trimming: 1 base; J trimming: 6 bases; junction bases outside the gene matches: 4. The CDR3 length is 15 residues. CDR3 bases: TGTGCCAGTAGTATAGGCAGTAGCGGGGGCAATGAGCAGTTCTTC. Translation: CASSIGSSGGNEQFF.

The chain recombines TRBV7-2 with TRBJ2-3; perhaps TRBD2 as D (5 bases). The CDR3 loop spans 15 amino acids. V lost 0 bases and J 3 bases, leaving 10 bases between the germline ends. Germline V gives CDR1 SGHTA, CDR2 FQGNSA. CDR3 sequence (DNA): TGTGCCAGCAGCTTAGCGGGAGCGGAGACAGATACGCAGTATTTT. Its translation is CASSLAGAETDTQYF.

Ten or more counts support this clonotype. The chain joins TRBV6-1 to TRBJ2-1; D perhaps matches TRBD2 (6 bases). The CDR3 length is 14 residues. Germline V gives CDR1 MNHNS, CDR2 SASEGT. V was shortened by 9 bases and J by 3 bases, with 15 bases between the two germline ends. CDR3 region: CASLMGGNYNEQFF. CDR3 DNA sequence: TGTGCCAGTCTCATGGGCGGGAACTACAATGAGCAGTTCTTC.

This clonotype occurred once. The rearrangement links TRBV3-1 to TRBJ2-5, with a possible D match to TRBD1 (6 bases). The J call is uncertain, as TRBJ2-1 better fits the DNA end. This CDR3 has 15 residues. CDR1 and CDR2 (germline): LGHDT, YNNKEL (reference sequence). In nucleotides, the CDR3 is TGTGCCAGCAGCCAAGAACAGGGTTGGTACAATGAGCAGTTCTTC. Encoded protein: CASSQEQGWYNEQFF.

This clonotype came up many times. The chain recombines TRBV7-9 with TRBJ2-3; 14 bases fit TRBD2. The CDR3 runs to 16 residues. The germline V gene encodes CDR1 SEHNR and CDR2 FQNEAQ (reference sequence). V lost 3 bases, J lost 6 bases, and 5 bases stayed unmatched. CDR3 coding DNA: TGTGCCAGCAGCTTCGGACTAGCGGGAGGAGGGGATACGCAGTATTTT. Its translation is CASSFGLAGGGDTQYF.

About this clonotype: With a much larger clone just one base away, this may be a read error. The chain joins TRBV7-3 to TRBJ1-1, with TRBD1 as a possible D gene (5 bases). The CDR3 has 14 residues. Germline assignment: CDR1 SGHTA and CDR2 FQGTGA. Here the CDR3 reads CASSLGTQGTEACF. Here the CDR3 DNA reads TGTGCCAGCAGCCTAGGGACTCAGGGAACTGAAGCTTGCTTT.

The chain is built from TRBV6-1 and TRBJ2-5, with 7 bases matching TRBD1. The CDR3 has 16 residues. CDR1 is MNHNS and CDR2 is SASEGT in the germline V gene. J was trimmed by 2 bases and V by 3 bases; bases with no gene match: 9. The CDR3 spells CASSELGQVGQETQYF. CDR3 coding DNA: TGTGCCAGCAGTGAGCTAGGACAGGTCGGGCAAGAGACCCAGTACTTC.

The table lists this clonotype with many counts. The chain uses TRBV7-3 and TRBJ2-7; 8 bases match TRBD1. This CDR3 spans 14 amino acids. The ends lost 5 bases at V and 2 bases at J; junction bases unmatched: 5. CDR1 is SGHTA, CDR2 FQGTGA, per germline. The CDR3 region is CASSGRDRTYEQYF. For the CDR3, the DNA is TGTGCCAGCAGCGGCCGGGACAGGACCTACGAGCAGTACTTC.

This clonotype was recorded at least ten times. The chain is built from TRBV11-3 and TRBJ2-1; 9 bases are a match to TRBD1. Trimming took 4 bases from V and 7 from J; bases not matched to a gene: 2. The CDR3 is 13 amino acids. From germline, CDR1 is SGHNT and CDR2 YENEEA. CDR3 sequence (DNA): TGTGCCAGCAGCTCGGGGACAGGGAATGAGCAGTTCTTC. Protein product: CASSSGTGNEQFF. The variable domain in full, completed from reference TRBV11-3 and TRBJ2-1, reads EAGVVQSPRYKIIEKKQPVAFWCNPISGHNTLYWYLQNLGQGPELLIRYENEEAVDDSQLPKDRFSAERLKGVDSTLKIQPAELGDSAVYLCASSSGTGNEQFFGPGTRLTVL.

Comments on this clonotype: A clone one base away is much larger, so this may be a read error. This sequence joins TRBV28 and TRBJ2-7; D is perhaps TRBD2 (5 bases). Germline V gene sequence: CDR1 MDHEN, CDR2 SYDVKM. V was trimmed by 10 bases and J by 4 bases, leaving 20 bases between them. This CDR3 region has 14 residues. The CDR3 sequence is CATTMGLASYEQYF. The CDR3 DNA sequence: TGTGCCACCACCATGGGCCTAGCAAGTTACGAGCAGTACTTC. The variable domain in full, completed from reference TRBV28 and TRBJ2-7, reads DVKVTQSSRYLVKRTGEKVFLECVQDMDHENMFWYRQDPGLGLRLIYFSYDVKMKEKGDIPEGYSVSREKKERFSLILESASTNQTSMYLCATTMGLASYEQYFGPGTRLTVT.